These T cell receptor beta chains were read from a single sample in a study of vaccination and CD4 T cells after COVID-19. TCRdb fed the PCR reads into MiXCR, producing one record per CDR3 protein. The data contain 20,000 to 30,000 distinct CDR3 sequences, 64% of them singletons. Antigens for these TCRs are unknown. The sequenced sample was CD4+ T cells from blood, cultured in vitro. Receptor source: a human donor who had recovered from COVID-19. CDR3s include the opening cysteine and the closing phenylalanine or tryptophan. A D gene is named only where the DNA matches it firmly. For some rows the clone size is stated as once, few or many, or as a class when expanded; others skip it.

len: 15; j_gene: TRBJ1-5; d_gene: .; v_gene: TRBV7-9; abundance: few; CDR3aa: CASSLWQGTDQPQHF; CDR3nt: TGTGCCAGCAGCTTATGGCAGGGTACGGATCAGCCCCAGCATTTT
len: 14; j_gene: TRBJ2-2; d_gene: .; v_gene: TRBV7-8; abundance: .; CDR3aa: CASSLPKNTGELFF; CDR3nt: TGTGCCAGCAGCCTCCCGAAGAACACCGGGGAGCTGTTTTTT
len: 16; j_gene: TRBJ1-5; d_gene: TRBD1; v_gene: TRBV20-1; abundance: few; CDR3aa: CSARDIAGQGSQPQHF; CDR3nt: TGCAGTGCTAGAGATATAGCGGGACAGGGAAGCCAGCCCCAGCATTTT
len: 13; j_gene: TRBJ1-3; d_gene: .; v_gene: TRBV28; abundance: few; CDR3aa: CASSFAGRDTIYF; CDR3nt: TGTGCCAGCAGTTTTGCAGGGAGGGACACCATATATTTT
len: 14; j_gene: TRBJ2-7; d_gene: .; v_gene: TRBV20-1; abundance: .; CDR3aa: CSARDVGFMNEQYF; CDR3nt: TGCAGTGCTAGAGACGTCGGGTTTATGAACGAGCAGTACTTC
len: 14; j_gene: TRBJ2-7; d_gene: .; v_gene: TRBV6-1; abundance: .; CDR3aa: CASLPEGGWYEQYF; CDR3nt: TGTGCCAGCCTACCAGAGGGGGGCTGGTACGAGCAGTACTTC
len: 17; j_gene: TRBJ1-5; d_gene: .; v_gene: TRBV7-8; abundance: .; CDR3aa: CASSLDIWQGSGQPQHF; CDR3nt: TGTGCCAGCAGCTTAGATATATGGCAGGGGAGTGGTCAGCCCCAGCATTTT
len: 14; j_gene: TRBJ1-5; d_gene: .; v_gene: TRBV7-9; abundance: .; CDR3aa: CASTPGYSNQPQHF; CDR3nt: TGTGCCAGCACCCCAGGGTATAGCAATCAGCCCCAGCATTTT
len: 17; j_gene: TRBJ2-6; d_gene: .; v_gene: TRBV6-2/TRBV6-3; abundance: .; CDR3aa: CASSPSGFSSGANVLTF; CDR3nt: TGTGCCAGCAGTCCCTCAGGGTTCAGCTCTGGGGCCAACGTCCTGACTTTC
len: 15; j_gene: TRBJ1-5; d_gene: TRBD1; v_gene: TRBV7-8; abundance: .; CDR3aa: CASSEGDRGFQPQHF; CDR3nt: TGTGCCAGCAGCGAGGGGGACAGGGGGTTTCAGCCCCAGCATTTT
len: 14; j_gene: TRBJ1-3; d_gene: .; v_gene: TRBV6-5; abundance: few; CDR3aa: CASSSPGGGNTIYF; CDR3nt: TGTGCCAGCAGTTCCCCGGGGGGAGGGAACACCATATATTTT
len: 16; j_gene: TRBJ2-5; d_gene: .; v_gene: TRBV10-3; abundance: .; CDR3aa: CAISEGAGRLRETQYF; CDR3nt: TGTGCCATCAGTGAAGGGGCGGGCCGCCTTCGAGAGACCCAGTACTTC
len: 14; j_gene: TRBJ2-2; d_gene: .; v_gene: TRBV7-2; abundance: .; CDR3aa: CASSLTRNTGELFF; CDR3nt: TGTGCCAGCAGCTTAACAAGGAACACCGGGGAGCTGTTTTTT
len: 13; j_gene: TRBJ1-1; d_gene: .; v_gene: TRBV7-7; abundance: .; CDR3aa: CASSRSLNTEAFF; CDR3nt: TGTGCTAGCAGCCGTAGCTTGAACACTGAAGCTTTCTTT
len: 16; j_gene: TRBJ2-2; d_gene: .; v_gene: TRBV7-2; abundance: few; CDR3aa: CASSATPQSGLGELFF; CDR3nt: TGTGCCAGCAGCGCGACTCCCCAATCCGGGCTTGGGGAGCTGTTTTTT
len: 13; j_gene: TRBJ2-2; d_gene: .; v_gene: TRBV7-9; abundance: few; CDR3aa: CAREGLWTGELFF; CDR3nt: TGTGCCAGGGAGGGGCTCTGGACCGGGGAGCTGTTTTTT
len: 15; j_gene: TRBJ2-5; d_gene: .; v_gene: TRBV6-2/TRBV6-3; abundance: .; CDR3aa: CASSIPGAKRETQYF; CDR3nt: TGTGCCAGCAGTATACCAGGGGCCAAACGAGAGACCCAGTACTTC
len: 16; j_gene: TRBJ1-2; d_gene: .; v_gene: TRBV4-1; abundance: .; CDR3aa: CASSQEGLRGEGGYTF; CDR3nt: TGCGCCAGCAGCCAAGAGGGCCTCAGAGGCGAAGGTGGCTACACCTTC
len: 14; j_gene: TRBJ2-7; d_gene: TRBD2; v_gene: TRBV27; abundance: few; CDR3aa: CASSLVREGYEQYF; CDR3nt: TGTGCCAGCAGTTTAGTGCGGGAGGGATACGAGCAGTACTTC
len: 12; j_gene: TRBJ1-1; d_gene: TRBD1; v_gene: TRBV12-3/TRBV12-4; abundance: .; CDR3aa: CASSRQGAKAFF; CDR3nt: TGTGCCAGCAGTCGACAGGGGGCAAAAGCTTTCTTT
len: 14; j_gene: TRBJ1-1; d_gene: .; v_gene: TRBV7-2; abundance: .; CDR3aa: CASSLVAVSTEAFF; CDR3nt: TGTGCCAGCAGCTTAGTCGCGGTGAGCACTGAAGCTTTCTTT
len: 13; j_gene: TRBJ2-5; d_gene: .; v_gene: TRBV15; abundance: few; CDR3aa: CATSRDIGETQYF; CDR3nt: TGTGCCACCAGCAGAGATATTGGGGAGACCCAGTACTTC
len: 15; j_gene: TRBJ1-5; d_gene: .; v_gene: TRBV6-1; abundance: .; CDR3aa: CASSLDSASNQPQHF; CDR3nt: TGTGCCAGCAGTCTGGACAGTGCTAGCAATCAGCCCCAGCATTTT
len: 15; j_gene: TRBJ1-5; d_gene: TRBD1; v_gene: TRBV19; abundance: .; CDR3aa: CASRIATGTYQPQHF; CDR3nt: TGTGCCAGTCGAATCGCGACAGGGACGTATCAGCCCCAGCATTTT
len: 12; j_gene: TRBJ1-5; d_gene: .; v_gene: TRBV28; abundance: .; CDR3aa: CASSFGGKPQHF; CDR3nt: TGTGCCAGCAGTTTCGGAGGTAAGCCCCAGCATTTT
len: 15; j_gene: TRBJ1-5; d_gene: .; v_gene: TRBV7-2; abundance: .; CDR3aa: CASSLDSQGNQPQHF; CDR3nt: TGTGCCAGCAGCTTAGACTCGCAGGGCAATCAGCCCCAGCATTTT
len: 17; j_gene: TRBJ1-2; d_gene: .; v_gene: TRBV7-9; abundance: few; CDR3aa: CASSPRWTASNNYGYTF; CDR3nt: TGTGCCAGCAGCCCCAGATGGACAGCCAGCAATAACTATGGCTACACCTTC
len: 16; j_gene: TRBJ1-4; d_gene: TRBD1; v_gene: TRBV28; abundance: .; CDR3aa: CASTSPSGQGWEKLFF; CDR3nt: TGTGCCAGCACCTCCCCGTCGGGACAGGGGTGGGAAAAACTGTTTTTT
len: 15; j_gene: TRBJ2-1; d_gene: .; v_gene: TRBV15; abundance: .; CDR3aa: CATSRGAGSYNEQFF; CDR3nt: TGTGCCACCAGCAGGGGGGCGGGATCCTACAATGAGCAGTTCTTC
len: 16; j_gene: TRBJ1-5; d_gene: TRBD1; v_gene: TRBV6-1; abundance: .; CDR3aa: CASSEMGTVGNQPQHF; CDR3nt: TGTGCCAGCAGTGAAATGGGGACAGTTGGTAATCAGCCCCAGCATTTT
len: 16; j_gene: TRBJ2-1; d_gene: TRBD2; v_gene: TRBV24-1; abundance: .; CDR3aa: CATSDPTSPGYNEQFF; CDR3nt: TGTGCCACCAGTGACCCGACTAGCCCGGGGTACAATGAGCAGTTCTTC
len: 14; j_gene: TRBJ1-1; d_gene: TRBD1; v_gene: TRBV7-9; abundance: .; CDR3aa: CASMGQGANTEAFF; CDR3nt: TGTGCCAGCATGGGACAGGGGGCCAACACTGAAGCTTTCTTT
len: 10; j_gene: TRBJ2-3; d_gene: .; v_gene: TRBV20-1; abundance: .; CDR3aa: CSARGDTQYF; CDR3nt: TGCAGTGCTAGGGGGGATACGCAGTATTTT
len: 17; j_gene: TRBJ2-3; d_gene: .; v_gene: TRBV7-6; abundance: .; CDR3aa: CASSSRVQGGQGDTQYF; CDR3nt: TGTGCCAGCAGTTCTCGGGTGCAGGGGGGTCAAGGAGATACGCAGTATTTT
len: 14; j_gene: TRBJ2-1; d_gene: TRBD2; v_gene: TRBV24-1; abundance: .; CDR3aa: CATSDPGLTDEQFF; CDR3nt: TGTGCCACCAGTGATCCGGGACTAACAGATGAGCAGTTCTTC
len: 14; j_gene: TRBJ1-3; d_gene: .; v_gene: TRBV27; abundance: .; CDR3aa: CASSLGSRGNTIYF; CDR3nt: TGTGCCAGCAGTTTGGGATCAAGAGGAAACACCATATATTTT
len: 12; j_gene: TRBJ1-5; d_gene: .; v_gene: TRBV20-1; abundance: .; CDR3aa: CTAAGPNQPQHF; CDR3nt: TGCACCGCAGCAGGGCCGAATCAGCCCCAGCATTTT
len: 15; j_gene: TRBJ1-1; d_gene: .; v_gene: TRBV5-1; abundance: .; CDR3aa: CASSQDRSTGTEAFF; CDR3nt: TGCGCCAGCAGTCAGGATAGGAGCACAGGGACTGAAGCTTTCTTT
len: 11; j_gene: TRBJ1-2; d_gene: .; v_gene: TRBV19; abundance: .; CDR3aa: CASRQNYGYTF; CDR3nt: TGTGCCAGTAGGCAAAACTATGGCTACACCTTC
len: 13; j_gene: TRBJ1-2; d_gene: .; v_gene: TRBV12-3/TRBV12-4; abundance: .; CDR3aa: CASSQTGLYGYTF; CDR3nt: TGTGCCAGCAGTCAAACAGGACTCTATGGCTACACCTTC
len: 14; j_gene: TRBJ2-7; d_gene: TRBD1; v_gene: TRBV6-1; abundance: .; CDR3aa: CASKRQGNFNEQYF; CDR3nt: TGCGCCAGCAAACGACAGGGAAATTTCAACGAGCAGTACTTC
len: 13; j_gene: TRBJ2-7; d_gene: TRBD1; v_gene: TRBV20-1; abundance: once; CDR3aa: CSATGTETYEQYF; CDR3nt: TGCAGTGCTACCGGGACAGAGACCTACGAGCAGTACTTC